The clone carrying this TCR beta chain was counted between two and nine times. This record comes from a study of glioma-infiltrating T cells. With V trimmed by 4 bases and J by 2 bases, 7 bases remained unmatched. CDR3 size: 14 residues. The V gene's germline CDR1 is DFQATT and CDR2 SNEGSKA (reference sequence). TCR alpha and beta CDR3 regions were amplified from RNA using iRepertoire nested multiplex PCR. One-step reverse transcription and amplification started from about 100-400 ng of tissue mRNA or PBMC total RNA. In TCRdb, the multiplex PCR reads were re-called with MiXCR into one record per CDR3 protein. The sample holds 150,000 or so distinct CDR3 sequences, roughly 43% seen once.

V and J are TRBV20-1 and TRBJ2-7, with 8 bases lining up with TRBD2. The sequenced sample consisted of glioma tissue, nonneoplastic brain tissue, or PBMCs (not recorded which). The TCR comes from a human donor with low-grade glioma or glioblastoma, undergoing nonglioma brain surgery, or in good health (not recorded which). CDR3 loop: CSATWTSSTYEQYF. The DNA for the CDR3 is TGCAGTGCTACCTGGACTAGCAGCACCTACGAGCAGTACTTC.